One sample yielded the 14 T cell receptor beta chains listed below, sequenced in a study of cytomegalovirus exposure and HLA in healthy donors. The PCR employed 60 Vbeta primers together with 13 Jbeta primers. Generated by immunoSEQ multiplex PCR, the TCRdb table keeps only in-frame clones and is missing some. The table has under 200,000 clones, nearly 80% seen once; the top ten hold less than 6%. Sequencing was done on a sample of PBMCs. Every receptor here comes from a woman aged 25 to 39 in good health and CMV-seropositive.

The genes are TRBV7-2 and TRBJ1-5; a possible D gene is TRBD1 (5 bases). V was pared by 1 base and J by 5 bases, with 12 bases between. The germline gives CDR1 SGHTA, CDR2 FQGNSA. CDR3 size: 15 residues. This chain's CDR3 is CASSLGSGGDQPQHF. The CDR3 DNA follows: TGTGCCAGCAGCTTAGGATCCGGGGGGGATCAGCCCCAGCATTTT.

The rearrangement uses TRBV14 and TRBJ1-2; D call uncertain. This CDR3 has 14 amino acids. Germline V CDR1 and CDR2: SGHDN, FVKESK. The V end was cut by 5 bases, the J end by 4 bases, with 14 bases between. The CDR3 spells CASSTTGILYGYTF. CDR3 coding DNA: TGTGCCAGCAGCACCACCGGGATTCTCTATGGCTACACCTTC.

This clone was recorded a few times. This rearrangement joins TRBV11-1 to TRBJ2-3; possibly TRBD1 for D (6 bases). Germline V gives CDR1 SGHAT, CDR2 FQDESV (reference sequence). The CDR3 extends over 14 amino acids. Between the trimmed V and J ends, which lost 3 bases and 5 bases, there was a span of 12 bases. The DNA of the CDR3 is TGTGCCAGCAGCTTTAACACCAGGGGAGATACGCAGTATTTT. It codes for CASSFNTRGDTQYF. Full variable domain (rest looked up from reference TRBV11-1 and TRBJ2-3): EAEVAQSPRYKITEKSQAVAFWCDPISGHATLYWYRQILGQGPELLVQFQDESVVDDSQLPKDRFSAERLKGVDSTLKIQPAELGDSAMYLCASSFNTRGDTQYFGPGTRLTVL.

V is TRBV19 and J is TRBJ1-1; D gene unclear. V lost 4 bases and J lost 7, with 7 bases in between. The length of the CDR3 is 11 residues. Per the germline V gene, CDR1 is LNHDA and CDR2 is SQIVND (reference sequence). CDR3 sequence reads: CASSSTGEAFF. The CDR3 nucleotides read TGTGCCAGTAGTAGCACGGGTGAAGCTTTCTTT.

The chain combines TRBV13 with TRBJ2-7, with 8 positions matching TRBD2. Germline assignment: CDR1 PRHDT and CDR2 FYEKMQ (reference sequence). The CDR3 is 15 residues long. The ends lost 4 bases at V and 7 bases at J; junction bases unmatched: 12. The CDR3 sequence: CASSSAGTRISEQYF. The CDR3 DNA sequence: TGTGCCAGCAGCTCAGCCGGGACTAGAATCTCGGAGCAGTACTTC.

The genes are TRBV2 and TRBJ2-7, with D uncertain. The CDR3 runs to 12 residues. V was pared by 8 bases and J by 2 bases, with 10 bases between. CDR1 is SNHLY and CDR2 is FYNNEI in the germline V gene. CDR3 sequence reads: CASLGGTYEQYF. CDR3 bases: TGTGCCAGCCTCGGCGGAACCTACGAGCAGTACTTC.

The V call is TRBV7-8, the J call TRBJ1-2; no clear D gene. V lost 1 base and J lost 3, with 9 bases in between. CDR3 length: 14 amino acids. Germline CDR1 is SGHVS and CDR2 is FQNEAQ. The DNA for the CDR3 is TGTGCCAGCAGCTTAGTTCCAGTCGACTATGGCTACACCTTC. Translation: CASSLVPVDYGYTF.

The chain carries TRBV7-9 and TRBJ2-7; TRBD2 matches 9 bases. The CDR3 has 15 amino acids. Germline trimming cut 4 bases from V and 2 bases from J; bases unmatched to any gene: 6. Per germline, CDR1 SEHNR and CDR2 FQNEAQ (reference sequence). The CDR3 nucleotides read TGTGCCAGCAGCTCTAGGGTAGCGGGAGCCTACGAGCAGTACTTC. This sequence encodes CASSSRVAGAYEQYF.

The chain recombines TRBV19 with TRBJ2-2; 7 bases map to TRBD2. The CDR3 extends over 16 amino acids. V shed 6 bases and J 4 bases; nucleotides not matched to a gene: 11. Germline lookup yields CDR1 LNHDA and CDR2 SQIVND (reference sequence). The CDR3 DNA reads as TGTGCCAGTAGGGACGGTTCCGGGACTATCACCGGGGAGCTGTTTTTT. Residues: CASRDGSGTITGELFF. Full variable domain (rest looked up from reference TRBV19 and TRBJ2-2): DGGITQSPKYLFRKEGQNVTLSCEQNLNHDAMYWYRQDPGQGLRLIYYSQIVNDFQKGDIAEGYSVSREKKESFPLTVTSAQKNPTAFYLCASRDGSGTITGELFFGEGSRLTVL.

This clone occurred once. V and J are TRBV10-3 and TRBJ2-1; TRBD1 matches 8 bases. The CDR3 contains 16 residues. Germline V gene data show CDR1 as ENHRY and CDR2 as SYGVKD. Germline trimming cut 0 bases from V and 10 bases from J; bases unmatched to any gene: 11. CDR3 loop: CAISESPPGQAREQFF. CDR3 DNA: TGTGCCATCAGTGAGTCGCCACCGGGACAGGCAAGGGAGCAGTTCTTC.

The chain employs TRBV27 and TRBJ1-2, with 8 bases fitting TRBD1. This CDR3 has 15 amino acids. Losses at the gene ends were 5 bases for V and 7 bases for J; bases not matched to a gene: 12. Germline CDR1 reads MNHEY; CDR2 reads SMNVEV (reference sequence). Here the CDR3 reads CASSPLRGQGGGYTF. In nucleotides, the CDR3 is TGTGCCAGCAGTCCGCTCAGGGGGCAAGGGGGTGGCTACACCTTC.

The chain is built from TRBV28 and TRBJ1-1; D perhaps matches TRBD1 (5 bases). Trimming removed 5 bases from V and 0 bases from J, with 10 bases in between. This CDR3 comprises 14 residues. CDR1 and CDR2 (germline): MDHEN, SYDVKM. The CDR3, as DNA: TGTGCCAGCAGTCAGGGCGCCATGAACACTGAAGCTTTCTTT. It is translated as CASSQGAMNTEAFF.

The rearrangement joins TRBV28 to TRBJ2-2; possible D gene TRBD1, 5 bases. There are 13 residues in the CDR3. V lost 3 bases and J lost 5, with 7 bases in between. Germline loops: CDR1 MDHEN, CDR2 SYDVKM. CDR3 in amino acids: CASSFRVTGELFF. CDR3 DNA: TGTGCCAGCAGTTTCAGGGTTACCGGGGAGCTGTTTTTT.

The chain employs TRBV19 and TRBJ2-2, with 12 bases that match TRBD2. CDR3 length equals 17 residues. Germline-derived CDR1 and CDR2 are LNHDA and SQIVND (reference sequence). Germline trimming cut 5 bases from V and 4 bases from J; bases unmatched to any gene: 8. The CDR3 sequence: CASSALTSGSSTGELFF. The CDR3 region has the DNA TGTGCCAGTAGTGCCTTGACTAGCGGGAGTTCCACCGGGGAGCTGTTTTTT.